Each of the 22 T cell receptor beta chains below was sequenced from the same sample in a study of cytomegalovirus exposure and HLA in healthy donors. Both 60 Vbeta primers and 13 Jbeta primers went into the PCR. Data came from immunoSEQ multiplex PCR; TCRdb stores just in-frame clones and leaves some out. The sample contains roughly 110,000 clones, over 60% of which appear only once. Material for sequencing was PBMCs. These receptors were collected from a young man in good health and CMV-seropositive.

The chain joins TRBV6-1 to TRBJ2-7; D gene ambiguous. CDR1 is MNHNS and CDR2 is SASEGT in the germline V gene. The CDR3 sequence is 15 residues long. V was clipped by 3 bases and J by 0 bases, with 12 bases between them. The CDR3 loop reads CASSDLRKSSYEQYF. CDR3 coding DNA: TGTGCCAGCAGTGACCTGCGGAAGAGCTCCTACGAGCAGTACTTC.

The V and J genes are TRBV29-1 and TRBJ2-7; no firm D call. The CDR3 is made up of 11 amino acids. Trimming removed 7 bases at V and 0 bases at J, with 7 bases between. Looked up from germline, CDR1 is SQVTM and CDR2 is ANQGSEA. The CDR3 DNA reads TGCAGCGGCGGTTCCTCCTACGAGCAGTACTTC. Amino acid sequence: CSGGSSYEQYF.

V usage is TRBV5-1 and J usage is TRBJ2-1; 7 nucleotides line up with TRBD1. The length of the CDR3 is 15 residues. Looked up from germline, CDR1 is SGHRS and CDR2 is YFSETQ. The trim removed 4 bases at V and 12 bases at J, leaving 16 bases unmatched. For the CDR3, the DNA is TGCGCCAGCAGCCCCGCGGCGAACAATGACAGGGCGCAGTTCTTC. Translation gives CASSPAANNDRAQFF. Full variable domain (outside the CDR3, taken from reference TRBV5-1 and TRBJ2-1): KAGVTQTPRYLIKTRGQQVTLSCSPISGHRSVSWYQQTPGQGLQFLFEYFSETQRNKGNFPGRFSGRQFSNSRSEMNVSTLELGDSALYLCASSPAANNDRAQFFGPGTRLTVL.

This clone was counted between two and nine times. The chain's CDR3 is CASSPHRGGSTGELFF. As DNA, the CDR3 is TGTGCCAGCAGCCCCCACCGGGGGGGCTCCACCGGGGAGCTGTTTTTT. The rearrangement links TRBV7-3 to TRBJ2-2, with TRBD2 identical over 8 bases. The CDR3 runs 16 residues. The J segment lost 4 bases and the V segment lost 5 bases, leaving 9 bases of the junction unmatched. From germline, CDR1 is SGHTA and CDR2 FQGTGA.

The chain recombines TRBV5-5 with TRBJ2-1; the D gene is possibly TRBD2 (5 bases). The CDR3 covers 12 residues. Germline V CDR1 and CDR2: SGHKS, YYEKEE (reference sequence). V was pared by 4 bases and J by 6 bases, with 8 bases between. The CDR3 loop is CASSLAGNEQFF. DNA of the CDR3: TGTGCCAGCAGCCTGGCGGGCAATGAGCAGTTCTTC.

This clone was detected once. The chain employs TRBV5-1 and TRBJ1-5, with 11 positions matching TRBD1. The germline V gene has CDR1 SGHRS and CDR2 YFSETQ. V dropped 4 bases and J dropped 4; count of bases not matched to a gene: 7. This CDR3 contains 16 residues. In nucleotides, the CDR3 is TGCGCCAGCAGCACGGGGACAGGGGGACTAAATCAGCCCCAGCATTTT. Protein: CASSTGTGGLNQPQHF.

This clone showed up just a few times. The chain recombines TRBV19 with TRBJ2-3, with 10 bases aligning to TRBD2. This CDR3 has 13 amino acids. Germline trimming cut 5 bases from V and 5 bases from J; bases unmatched to any gene: 1. Germline-derived CDR1 and CDR2 are LNHDA and SQIVND (reference sequence). CDR3 in DNA: TGTGCCAGTAGTCTAGCGGGGGTAGATACGCAGTATTTT. Translation: CASSLAGVDTQYF. The complete variable domain, with remaining parts taken from reference TRBV19 and TRBJ2-3, reads DGGITQSPKYLFRKEGQNVTLSCEQNLNHDAMYWYRQDPGQGLRLIYYSQIVNDFQKGDIAEGYSVSREKKESFPLTVTSAQKNPTAFYLCASSLAGVDTQYFGPGTRLTVL.

The chain recombines TRBV5-1 with TRBJ1-2; D ambiguous. This CDR3 has 15 residues. Trimming took off 0 bases at V and 4 bases at J, with 13 bases between the two ends. CDR1 and CDR2 from the germline V gene are SGHRS and YFSETQ. CDR3 residues: CASSLAGERSYGYTF. DNA of the CDR3: TGCGCCAGCAGCTTGGCTGGGGAGCGGTCCTATGGCTACACCTTC.

CDR3: CASSPGYSGVPGSYEQYV. The DNA for the CDR3 is TGTGCCAGCAGCCCAGGGTATTCCGGAGTCCCTGGGTCCTACGAGCAGTACGTC. This sequence joins TRBV5-6 and TRBJ2-7; perhaps TRBD1 as D (5 bases). CDR1 and CDR2 (germline): SGHDT, YYEEEE. V lost 4 bases, J lost 1 base, and 24 bases lay in between. There are 18 residues in the CDR3.

This clone was found a few times. The chain is built from TRBV28 and TRBJ2-7; 7 bases line up with TRBD2. Germline V gene data show CDR1 as MDHEN and CDR2 as SYDVKM. The trim removed 4 bases at V and 4 bases at J, leaving 10 bases unmatched. The CDR3 length is 15 residues. CDR3 DNA sequence: TGTGCCAGCAGTTCAACAATGGGGGGACTATACGAGCAGTACGTC. This translates into CASSSTMGGLYEQYV.

The rearrangement links TRBV7-9 to TRBJ1-4; D ambiguous. Germline V lookup: CDR1 SEHNR, CDR2 FQNEAQ (reference sequence). The CDR3 sequence is 13 residues long. V was shortened by 4 bases and J by 7 bases, with 10 bases between the two germline ends. The CDR3 coding sequence is TGTGCCAGCAGCTCCGTACAGATTGAAAAACTGTTTTTT. Its protein is CASSSVQIEKLFF.

In the case of this clone: Other nucleotide sequences in the sample specify the same CDR3. This rearrangement joins TRBV7-6 to TRBJ2-3; TRBD2 matches 8 bases. CDR3 length: 14 amino acids. In germline, CDR1 is SGHVS, CDR2 FNYEAQ. V gave up 5 bases and J gave up 5 bases; unmatched junction bases: 6. The CDR3 here is CASSPGLAGDTQYF. CDR3 nucleotides: TGTGCCAGCAGCCCCGGACTAGCTGGAGATACGCAGTATTTT.

The chain links TRBV30 to TRBJ1-4, with a possible D match to TRBD1 (5 bases). The V gene's germline CDR1 is GTSNPN and CDR2 SVGIG (reference sequence). V lost 8 bases and J 0 bases, leaving 16 bases between the germline ends. The CDR3 totals 15 residues. CDR3 nucleotide sequence: TGTGCCGGGTCAGGGCGGGGGGCAACTAATGAAAAACTGTTTTTT. Protein product: CAGSGRGATNEKLFF. Supplemented by reference TRBV30 and TRBJ1-4, the full variable domain reads SQTIHQWPATLVQPVGSPLSLECTVEGTSNPNLYWYRQAAGRGLQLLFYSVGIGQISSEVPQNLSASRPQDRQFILSSKKLLLSDSGFYLCAGSGRGATNEKLFFGSGTQLSVL.

V gene TRBV6-1 combines with J gene TRBJ1-2; D might be TRBD1 (6 bases). The CDR3 is 13 residues long. Between the trimmed V and J ends, which lost 2 bases and 8 bases, there was a span of 12 bases. Germline loops: CDR1 MNHNS, CDR2 SASEGT. This chain's CDR3 is CASSEYVRGGYTF. The CDR3 nucleotides are TGTGCCAGCAGTGAATACGTGAGGGGGGGCTACACCTTC.

The rearrangement uses TRBV19 and TRBJ1-2; D is unclear. V was cut by 7 bases and J by 6 bases, with 18 bases left in between. The V gene's germline CDR1 is LNHDA and CDR2 SQIVND (reference sequence). The CDR3 consists of 14 residues. The CDR3 sequence is CASTRRAGWDGYTF. The CDR3 bases are TGTGCCAGTACCCGCCGAGCGGGGTGGGATGGCTACACCTTC.

The CDR3 DNA is TGTGCCAGCAGCAGGGGGGGAAACACCATATATTTT. Its protein is CASSRGGNTIYF. The chain couples TRBV11-3 to TRBJ1-3, with D possibly matching TRBD1 (6 bases). This CDR3 has 12 residues. V was cut by 5 bases and J by 4 bases, with 6 bases left in between. Germline CDR1 and CDR2: SGHNT and YENEEA.

The chain employs TRBV27 and TRBJ2-2, with 9 bases identical to TRBD2. Germline V gives CDR1 MNHEY, CDR2 SMNVEV (reference sequence). The CDR3 runs to 20 residues. V dropped 4 bases and J dropped 0; count of bases not matched to a gene: 15. The CDR3 region has the DNA TGTGCCAGCAGTTCTCAGAGCGGGGGGCGACAAGTCGCGAACACCGGGGAGCTGTTTTTT. Translation gives CASSSQSGGRQVANTGELFF.

This chain uses TRBV29-1 with TRBJ2-1, with a tentative D call TRBD1 (6 bases). Germline V gene lookup returns CDR1 SQVTM and CDR2 ANQGSEA. V lost 3 bases, J lost 8 bases, and 8 bases lay in between. The CDR3 contains 11 residues. CDR3 amino acids: CSVEQGHEQFF. For the CDR3, the DNA is TGCAGCGTTGAGCAGGGGCATGAGCAGTTCTTC.

The chain combines TRBV6-1 with TRBJ1-2; 9 bases are a match to TRBD1. V gave up 5 bases and J gave up 5 bases; unmatched junction bases: 6. CDR1 is MNHNS, CDR2 SASEGT, per germline. This CDR3 region has 14 residues. DNA of the CDR3: TGTGCCAGCAGTTTTACCGGGACAGGGTATGGCTACACCTTC. As protein: CASSFTGTGYGYTF.

This clone is a singleton in its sample. V and J are TRBV5-1 and TRBJ2-7; perhaps TRBD1 as D (5 bases). Germline-derived CDR1 and CDR2 are SGHRS and YFSETQ. This CDR3 comprises 18 residues. V dropped 0 bases and J dropped 4 bases, with 23 bases sitting between them. Written as DNA, the CDR3 is TGCGCCAGCAGCTTGGCCCAGGGTTTTCCCACCAGGAAATACGAGCAGTACTTC. Its translation is CASSLAQGFPTRKYEQYF.

This clone was observed a handful of times. J is TRBJ1-4 and V is TRBV2; 7 nucleotides agree with TRBD1. The CDR3 is 15 amino acids. Germline V gives CDR1 SNHLY, CDR2 FYNNEI. V lost 8 bases, J lost 6 bases, and 12 bases stayed unmatched. Here the CDR3 reads CASLRDDREHEKLFF. The DNA for the CDR3 is TGTGCCAGCCTCAGGGATGACAGGGAGCATGAAAAACTGTTTTTT.

V and J are TRBV4-1 and TRBJ1-1, with a possible D match to TRBD1 (6 bases). In germline, CDR1 is MGHRA, CDR2 YSYEKL. The CDR3 extends over 14 amino acids. Trimming cost V 3 bases and J 5 bases, with 13 bases left between them. The CDR3 region has the DNA TGCGCCAGCAGCCATGCGAGGGGGACGACTGAAGCTTTCTTT. This gives the protein CASSHARGTTEAFF.